The 21 T cell receptor beta chains below come from one sample, sequenced in a study of T cells in Graves' hyperthyroidism and ophthalmopathy. Amplified regions were TCR beta CDR3 sequences from RNA transcripts. When the TCR CDR3 underwent first-round RT-PCR, the HTBI primer set was used. TCRdb independently ran MiXCR on the multiplex PCR reads; one entry per CDR3 protein. The sample shows hundreds of thousands of distinct CDR3 sequences, around 21% of them seen only once. Material: blood. The receptor set was obtained from a young man with Graves' ophthalmopathy.

This clonotype was observed many times. This chain joins TRBV11-1 and TRBJ1-1, with D possibly being TRBD1 (6 bases). Germline CDR1 reads SGHAT; CDR2 reads FQDESV (reference sequence). The CDR3 loop spans 15 amino acids. Trimming cost V 1 base and J 7 bases, with 16 bases left between them. CDR3 sequence (DNA): TGTGCCAGCAGCTTAGGCCTCAGCAGGGGAGATGAAGCTTTCTTT. Translating gives CASSLGLSRGDEAFF.

This clonotype was seen repeatedly, ten times or more. The V call is TRBV30, the J call TRBJ1-1; no reliable D call. CDR1 GTSNPN and CDR2 SVGIG come from the germline V gene (reference sequence). Trimming cost V 2 bases and J 6 bases, with 19 bases left between them. CDR3 length: 15 amino acids. The CDR3 nucleotides are TGTGCCTGGAGTTCCCCGGACCGATTACGCGCTGAAGCTTTCTTT. As protein: CAWSSPDRLRAEAFF.

The rearrangement links TRBV6-1 to TRBJ2-1; no clear D. Germline V CDR1 and CDR2: MNHNS, SASEGT. This CDR3 is 14 amino acids long. The V end was cut by 5 bases, the J end by 1 base, with 9 bases between. In DNA form, the CDR3 reads TGTGCCAGCAGTATCCGGCTGTCCTACAATGAGCAGTTCTTC. Translated: CASSIRLSYNEQFF.

A few counts support this clonotype. In DNA form, the CDR3 reads TGCGCCAGCAGTGAAGTGCGGCCCGTGGACGAGCAGTACTTC. It is translated as CASSEVRPVDEQYF. This chain joins TRBV10-1 and TRBJ2-7; D is ambiguous. The germline V gene has CDR1 WNHNN and CDR2 SYGVQD (reference sequence). This CDR3 has 14 residues. Deletions cut 3 bases from V and 5 bases from J, with 14 bases between.

The rearrangement uses TRBV20-1 and TRBJ2-7; either TRBD1 or TRBD2 may supply D (5 bases each). The CDR3 consists of 15 residues. The germline V gene has CDR1 DFQATT and CDR2 SNEGSKA (reference sequence). V was clipped by 0 bases and J by 3 bases, with 15 bases between them. The CDR3: CSARDLTGPSYEQYF. The CDR3 DNA reads TGCAGTGCTAGAGATCTAACGGGACCTAGCTACGAGCAGTACTTC.

As concerns this clonotype: A much larger clone differs by one base, so this may be a read error. V is TRBV7-2 and J is TRBJ2-7, with D possibly being TRBD2 (6 bases). Trimming stripped 1 base from V and 4 bases from J, with 20 bases between. The germline V gene encodes CDR1 SGHTA and CDR2 FQGNSA. This CDR3 is built from 17 residues. The CDR3 reads CASSLGLTTGVPYEQYF. CDR3 DNA: TGTGCCAGCAGCTTAGGCCTAACGACGGGGGTGCCTTACGAGCAGTACTTC.

This clonotype came up a few times. J is TRBJ2-7 and V is TRBV20-1, with D possibly matching TRBD1 (5 bases). Germline CDR1 is DFQATT and CDR2 is SNEGSKA (reference sequence). V shed 2 bases and J shed 5 bases, with 19 bases lying between them. This CDR3 contains 15 residues. For the CDR3, the DNA is TGCAGTGCTAGACGTAGGGCTTCGGTGGGGCACGAGCAGTACTTC. Amino acids: CSARRRASVGHEQYF.

There are a few counts of this clonotype. This chain links TRBV4-1 with TRBJ2-1, with D perhaps matching TRBD2 (6 bases). Trimming removed 4 bases from V and 7 bases from J, with 23 bases in between. The CDR3 spans 17 residues. CDR1 is MGHRA, CDR2 YSYEKL, per germline. The chain's CDR3 is CASSLVRGPVGGNEQFF. As DNA, the CDR3 is TGCGCCAGCAGCCTCGTCCGAGGGCCAGTAGGAGGGAATGAGCAGTTCTTC.

V and J are TRBV7-3 and TRBJ2-1, with TRBD2 identical over 10 bases. The CDR3 has 16 amino acids. The J segment lost 7 bases and the V segment lost 5 bases, leaving 11 bases of the junction unmatched. Germline V lookup: CDR1 SGHTA, CDR2 FQGTGA. CDR3 in amino acids: CASSLSFSGRWNEQFF. CDR3 sequence (DNA): TGTGCCAGCAGCCTAAGTTTTAGCGGGAGGTGGAATGAGCAGTTCTTC.

This clonotype turned up a few times. This chain joins TRBV19 and TRBJ1-5, with 10 bases identical to TRBD1. The length of the CDR3 is 14 residues. Unmatched junction bases numbered 4, after V lost 6 bases and J lost 5 bases. Per the germline V gene, CDR1 is LNHDA and CDR2 is SQIVND (reference sequence). The CDR3 loop reads CASRRQGAHQPQHF. The CDR3 nucleotides read TGTGCCAGTAGACGACAGGGGGCGCATCAGCCCCAGCATTTT.

This clonotype has more than one count but fewer than ten. V is TRBV27 and J is TRBJ1-1, with D unclear. CDR1 and CDR2 from the germline V gene are MNHEY and SMNVEV (reference sequence). The CDR3 is 13 amino acids. The V end was cut by 5 bases, the J end by 7 bases, with 14 bases between. Here the CDR3 reads CASSPRIGVEAFF. The CDR3 DNA reads as TGTGCCAGCAGTCCCCGAATCGGAGTTGAAGCTTTCTTT.

This clonotype was detected ten times or more. The genes are TRBV11-2 and TRBJ2-3; 8 bases match TRBD2. The CDR3 is 16 amino acids. Germline trimming cut 1 base from V and 4 bases from J; bases unmatched to any gene: 7. The V gene's germline CDR1 is SGHAT and CDR2 FQNNGV. The CDR3 here is CASSLGRLAKADTQYF. Here the CDR3 DNA reads TGTGCCAGCAGCTTAGGCAGACTAGCGAAAGCAGATACGCAGTATTTT.

This clonotype has a handful of counts. This is likely a read error, given that the CDR3 carries no conserved phenylalanine or tryptophan at its end. This sequence joins TRBV28 and TRBJ1-2; D remains unclear. The germline gives CDR1 MDHEN, CDR2 SYDVKM. This CDR3 is built from 10 residues. V was cut by 8 bases and J by 3 bases, with 4 bases left in between. The CDR3 DNA sequence: TGTGCCAGCGGGGACTATGGCTACACCCTC. Translating gives CASGDYGYTL.

This clonotype was observed a few times. This rearrangement joins TRBV28 to TRBJ2-1; the match to TRBD2 covers 11 bases. The germline V gene encodes CDR1 MDHEN and CDR2 SYDVKM. The junction had 4 bases not matched to a gene; V was cut back by 2 bases and J by 13 bases. This CDR3 comprises 13 residues. The CDR3 sequence: CASSLTSGGGQFF. Written as DNA, the CDR3 is TGTGCCAGCAGTTTAACTAGCGGGGGAGGTCAGTTCTTC.

In this sample, this clonotype turned up a few times. CDR3 coding DNA: TGTGCCAGCAGAGGGACAGTCTATGGCTACACCTTC. Amino acids: CASRGTVYGYTF. The chain combines TRBV25-1 with TRBJ1-2; 7 bases map to TRBD1. V gave up 6 bases and J gave up 4 bases; unmatched junction bases: 2. The CDR3 has 12 amino acids. The germline V gene encodes CDR1 MGHDK and CDR2 SYGVNS.

The genes are TRBV12-3 or TRBV12-4 and TRBJ2-3; D unclear. This CDR3 spans 15 amino acids. Trimming removed 5 bases at V and 3 bases at J, with 15 bases between. CDR3 sequence reads: CASSPPRTRTDTQYF. Here the CDR3 DNA reads TGTGCCAGCAGTCCACCCAGGACCAGAACAGATACGCAGTATTTT.

The chain links TRBV20-1 to TRBJ2-1; the match to TRBD2 covers 16 bases. CDR1 and CDR2 (germline): DFQATT, SNEGSKA (reference sequence). The CDR3 consists of 18 residues. The V segment lost 5 bases and the J segment 6 bases; nucleotides outside the gene matches: 13. As DNA, the CDR3 is TGCAGTGCTTCTCGCTCCGGGACTAGCGGGAGGGCCCTCAATGAGCAGTTCTTC. Protein: CSASRSGTSGRALNEQFF.

The gene calls are TRBV7-2 and TRBJ2-7; D gene ambiguous. Germline V CDR1 and CDR2: SGHTA, FQGNSA. CDR3 size: 14 residues. Between the trimmed V and J ends, which lost 3 bases and 0 bases, there was a span of 9 bases. This CDR3 reads CASSFPVPSYEQYF. Here the CDR3 DNA reads TGTGCCAGCAGCTTTCCCGTTCCCTCCTACGAGCAGTACTTC.

In its sample, this clonotype was seen a few times. The chain joins TRBV6-2 or TRBV6-3 to TRBJ2-7; 7 bases are shared with TRBD1. J gave up 2 bases and V 4 bases, and 5 bases lay outside the gene matches. Germline V CDR1 and CDR2: MNHEY, SVGEGT. The CDR3 runs 14 residues. This chain's CDR3 is CASSSAQGTYEQYF. The CDR3 DNA sequence: TGTGCCAGCAGTTCAGCACAGGGGACCTACGAGCAGTACTTC.

The chain joins TRBV5-1 to TRBJ1-6, with D perhaps TRBD1 (5 bases). The length of the CDR3 is 17 residues. In germline, CDR1 is SGHRS, CDR2 YFSETQ. Trimming removed 4 bases from V and 8 bases from J, with 22 bases in between. The CDR3 spells CASSVGGTSPGDSPLHF. The CDR3 coding sequence is TGCGCCAGCAGCGTCGGGGGGACTTCCCCCGGTGATTCACCCCTCCACTTT.

The sample holds many counts of this clonotype. The chain has TRBV24-1 and TRBJ2-5, with TRBD1 matching over 8 bases. The trim removed 7 bases at V and 5 bases at J, leaving 8 bases unmatched. The CDR3 length is 14 residues. Looked up from germline, CDR1 is KGHDR and CDR2 is SFDVKD. As DNA, the CDR3 is TGTGCCACCAGCGCCGGGACAGGAGTTGAGACCCAGTACTTC. Residues: CATSAGTGVETQYF.